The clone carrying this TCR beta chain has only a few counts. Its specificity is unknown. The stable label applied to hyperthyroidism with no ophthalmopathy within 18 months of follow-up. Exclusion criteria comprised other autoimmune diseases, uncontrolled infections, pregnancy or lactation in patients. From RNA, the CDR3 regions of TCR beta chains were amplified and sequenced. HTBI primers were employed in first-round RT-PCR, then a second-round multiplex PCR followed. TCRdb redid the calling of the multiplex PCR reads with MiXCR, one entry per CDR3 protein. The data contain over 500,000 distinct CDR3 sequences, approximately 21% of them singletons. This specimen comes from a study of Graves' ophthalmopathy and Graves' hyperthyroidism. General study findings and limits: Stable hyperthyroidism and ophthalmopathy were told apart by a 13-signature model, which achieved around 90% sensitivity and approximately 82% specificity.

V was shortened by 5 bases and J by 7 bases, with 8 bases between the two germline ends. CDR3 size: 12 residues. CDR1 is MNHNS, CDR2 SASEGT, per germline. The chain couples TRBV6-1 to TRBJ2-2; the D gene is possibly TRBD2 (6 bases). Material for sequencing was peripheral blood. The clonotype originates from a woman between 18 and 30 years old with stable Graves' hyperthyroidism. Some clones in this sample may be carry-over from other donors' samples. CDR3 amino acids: CASSTGDGELFF. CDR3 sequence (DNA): TGTGCCAGCAGTACGGGGGACGGGGAGCTGTTTTTT.